This T cell receptor (beta chain) derives from a study of T cell repertoires and HLA-DP antigens. Overall study: Pre-culture CD4+ samples used 1,200 ng DNA versus approximately 0.2 ug for CD137+CD4+ sorts.

The protocol was immunoSEQ multiplex PCR, while the TCRdb copy is restricted to in-frame clones and leaves out a portion. Of 90,000 to 130,000 clones listed, over 90% are singletons. Unmatched junction bases numbered 10, after V lost 0 bases and J lost 5 bases. The CDR3 runs 17 residues. Per the germline V gene, CDR1 is MGHRA and CDR2 is YSYEKL. This clone was picked up one time. Its antigen is unidentified. The material sequenced was CD4+ T cells from PBMCs. The TCR sequence derives from a woman aged 18-29 years in good health and CMV-seronegative. The chain joins TRBV4-1 to TRBJ2-3; 8 bases line up with TRBD2. The CDR3 sequence is CASSQEGGTGGLDTQYF. CDR3 DNA sequence: TGCGCCAGCAGCCAAGAGGGAGGGACGGGAGGGCTAGATACGCAGTATTTT.